The rows below give T cell receptor beta chains drawn from one sample of a study of technical replicates of blood from a handful of donors. Profiling relied on immunoSEQ multiplex PCR, and the TCRdb table lists in-frame clones only, not all of them. The table lists about 58,000 clones, roughly 89% of them singletons. The source material was PBMCs. Receptor source: a human donor in good health. Some clones in this sample may be carry-over from other donors' samples. Each CDR3 is given with its conserved first and last residue.

TRBV7-2	14	TRBJ1-4	CASSQGQGREKLFF
TRBV4-1	17	TRBJ2-1	CASSQLASGGSFNEQFF
TRBV30	16	TRBJ2-6	CAWSGAGVSGANVLTF
TRBV2	13	TRBJ1-2	CASRGTGGYGYTF
TRBV7-9	13	TRBJ2-7	CASSWTASYEQYF
TRBV7-9	14	TRBJ1-6	CASSLEQGNSPLHF
TRBV19	13	TRBJ1-2	CASRGHSNYGYTF
TRBV13	15	TRBJ2-1	CASSLERERLNEQFF
TRBV27	16	TRBJ2-7	CASSVLVGGRVYEQYF
TRBV4-3	17	TRBJ2-3	CASSQDGGRGRTDTQYF
TRBV19	16	TRBJ1-3	CASSLDRVPSGNTIYF
TRBV30	15	TRBJ1-5	CAWSPFSGSNQPQHF
TRBV6-1	13	TRBJ2-3	CANKDSYTDTQYF
TRBV11-1	14	TRBJ1-1	CASSLNRLNTEAFF
TRBV7-9	13	TRBJ2-7	CASSPKLTYEQYF
TRBV5-4	14	TRBJ1-1	CASSRDGRNTEAFF
TRBV19	18	TRBJ1-6	CASSDLGRGSSYNSPLHF
TRBV11-3	16	TRBJ2-5	CASSLGKGASTETQYF